Included here is one TCR beta chain sequence, with context. What it binds is unknown. These data come from a study of T-cell memory formation after mild COVID-19. General study points: Those CD4+ clones that contracted were mainly in CM and EM (CD8+ ones in EMRA). There was a balanced CD4/CD8 profile in clones contracting day 15 to 85, and later expanders leaned CD4+.

Deletions cut 3 bases from V and 10 bases from J, with 16 bases between. There are 15 residues in the CDR3. In TCRdb, the 5' RACE reads were re-called with MiXCR into one record per CDR3 protein. This sample yields about 130,000 distinct CDR3 sequences, of which approximately 15% are seen a single time; about 5% belongs to the top ten. The receptor comes from a man aged 18 to 35 who had mild COVID-19 (a few samples of this study predate the infection). Cell type and time point are not known. Sample: PBMCs or a T cell subset sorted from them (not recorded which). This chain links TRBV12-3 or TRBV12-4 with TRBJ1-6; no clear D. The CDR3 is CASSFSHVGGSPLHF. The CDR3 DNA is TGTGCCAGCAGTTTTAGCCATGTGGGAGGGTCACCCCTCCACTTT.